The 8 T cell receptor beta chains listed next were all sequenced from one sample in a study of T-cell memory formation after mild COVID-19 (dated by TCRdb to the early 2020s). Libraries came from 5' RACE. The sequencing machine was an Illumina NovaSeq 6000. TCRdb itself trimmed the public reads at Q25 with fastp, ran MiXCR and retained productive beta chains. Duplicate CDR3 protein sequences are folded into a single record with the most common DNA and genes. The sample table lists around 250,000 distinct CDR3 sequences, around 15% of them with a count of one. The ten most abundant clones make up 20% to 25% of the sample. The sequencing input was PBMCs or a T cell subset sorted from them (not recorded which). These receptors were collected from a man aged 18-30 years who had mild COVID-19 (a few samples of this study predate the infection). The sample titles of this study are shuffled in the database, so cell type and time point are left out; the donor was told from shared clones.

This clonotype was observed a few times. This chain links TRBV6-4 with TRBJ1-2; D possibly corresponds to TRBD1 (6 bases). CDR3 length: 14 residues. The V and J ends lost 4 bases and 4 bases respectively, with 13 bases between them. Germline loops: CDR1 MRHNA, CDR2 SNTAGT. This CDR3 reads CASSAEQGGYGYTF. CDR3 nucleotides: TGTGCCAGCAGTGCCGAACAGGGAGGCTATGGCTACACCTTC.

This clonotype was found a few times. The V call is TRBV7-3, the J call TRBJ1-5; D perhaps matches TRBD1 (6 bases). V lost 1 base, J lost 7 bases, and 11 bases lay in between. Germline V gives CDR1 SGHTA, CDR2 FQGTGA. CDR3 length: 14 amino acids. Here the CDR3 reads CASSLIQGPQPQHF. CDR3 sequence (DNA): TGTGCCAGCAGCTTAATACAGGGTCCCCAGCCCCAGCATTTT.

This clonotype was seen a few times. Compared with germline, one end of the junction differs, possibly owing to a read error. The V call is TRBV15, the J call TRBJ1-5, with unresolved D. The CDR3 has 13 residues. Germline V gene lookup returns CDR1 LNHNV and CDR2 YYDKDF (reference sequence). The CDR3 protein is CATSRDRNQAQHF. The CDR3 DNA sequence: TGTGCCACCAGCAGAGATAGGAATCAGGCCCAGCATTTT.

The chain couples TRBV9 to TRBJ1-1; no definite D call. The CDR3 extends over 15 amino acids. V was trimmed by 0 bases and J by 2 bases, leaving 11 bases between them. CDR1 SGDLS and CDR2 YYNGEE come from the germline V gene. In DNA form, the CDR3 reads TGTGCCAGCAGCGTAGGGCCACTCCCTAACACTGAAGCTTTCTTT. Translating gives CASSVGPLPNTEAFF.

This clonotype was seen repeatedly, ten times or more. The V gene is TRBV3-1, the J gene TRBJ2-3, with D possibly TRBD2 on 6 matching bases. Germline loops: CDR1 LGHDT, CDR2 YNNKEL (reference sequence). The CDR3 contains 14 residues. The germline V and J ends were trimmed by 4 bases and 5 bases, with 13 bases remaining between them. The CDR3 is CASSLTSSEDTQYF. DNA for the CDR3: TGTGCCAGCAGCCTTACTAGCTCCGAAGATACGCAGTATTTT.

This clonotype appeared a few times. This chain connects TRBV6-5 to TRBJ2-2; D call uncertain. V lost 3 bases, J lost 3 bases, and 5 bases lay in between. Germline V CDR1 and CDR2: MNHEY, SVGAGI. The CDR3 runs to 13 residues. The CDR3 spells CASSYKYTGELFF. The CDR3 DNA sequence: TGTGCCAGCAGTTATAAGTACACCGGGGAGCTGTTTTTT.

The V gene is TRBV12-3 or TRBV12-4, the J gene TRBJ1-4, with 7 bases matching TRBD1. There are 15 residues in the CDR3. The ends lost 1 base at V and 8 bases at J; junction bases unmatched: 7. In DNA, the CDR3 is TGTGCCAGCAGTTTAGTAGGGGGCATGATAGAAAAACTGTTTTTT. Encoded protein: CASSLVGGMIEKLFF.

This clonotype turned up a few times. The genes are TRBV7-9 and TRBJ2-7; TRBD1 matches 9 bases. The V segment lost 3 bases and the J segment 5 bases; nucleotides outside the gene matches: 8. The CDR3 consists of 15 residues. Germline V gives CDR1 SEHNR, CDR2 FQNEAQ (reference sequence). CDR3 sequence reads: CASSFVGTGPHEQYF. Written as DNA, the CDR3 is TGTGCCAGCAGCTTTGTCGGGACAGGGCCCCACGAGCAGTACTTC. The full variable domain, its missing parts supplied by reference TRBV7-9 and TRBJ2-7, is DTGVSQNPRHKITKRGQNVTFRCDPISEHNRLYWYRQTLGQGPEFLTYFQNEAQLEKSRLLSDRFSAERPKGSFSTLEIQRTEQGDSAMYLCASSFVGTGPHEQYFGPGTRLTVT.